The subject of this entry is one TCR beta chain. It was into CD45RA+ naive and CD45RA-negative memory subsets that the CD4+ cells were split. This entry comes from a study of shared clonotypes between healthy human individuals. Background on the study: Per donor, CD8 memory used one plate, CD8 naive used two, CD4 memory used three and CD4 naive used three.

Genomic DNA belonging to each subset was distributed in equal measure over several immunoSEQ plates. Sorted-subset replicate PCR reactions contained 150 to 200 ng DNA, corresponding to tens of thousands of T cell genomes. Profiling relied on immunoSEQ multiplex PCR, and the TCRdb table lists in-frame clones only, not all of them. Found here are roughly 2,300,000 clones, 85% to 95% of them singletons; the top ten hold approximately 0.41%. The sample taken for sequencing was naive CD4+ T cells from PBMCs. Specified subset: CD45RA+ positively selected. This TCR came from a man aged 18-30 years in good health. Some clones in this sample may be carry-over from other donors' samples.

CDR3 nucleotides: TGTGCCAGCAGTCCCGGACGGTGGAACACTGAAGCTTTCTTT. It is translated as CASSPGRWNTEAFF. The chain has TRBV28 and TRBJ1-1; D remains unclear. CDR3 length equals 14 residues. The ends were cut back, 5 bases at V and 1 base at J, with 11 bases in the middle. CDR1 and CDR2 from the germline V gene are MDHEN and SYDVKM.